This TCR beta chain emerged from a study of T cell responses to AZD1222 COVID-19 vaccine. Trimming took off 0 bases at V and 7 bases at J, with 13 bases between the two ends. CDR1 and CDR2 (germline): SGHNT, YYREEE (reference sequence). There are 15 residues in the CDR3. Measured with immunoSEQ multiplex PCR; TCRdb has only the in-frame clones, and not every one. The sample contains about 150,000 clones, 90% of which appear only once. The clonotype was recovered from an adult in good health. The V and J genes are TRBV5-4 and TRBJ2-2; D gene ambiguous. The sequencing here drew on peripheral blood, taken on day 0 of AZD1222 vaccination. For the CDR3, the DNA is TGTGCCAGCAGCTTGGTCAATATGGTTGGCGGGGAGCTGTTTTTT. As protein: CASSLVNMVGGELFF.